This T cell receptor (beta chain) was sequenced in a study of Ad26.COV2.S vaccination and SARS-CoV-2 variants. Study information: Each vaccinee took Ad26.COV2.S intramuscularly, once or twice 56 days apart. Study-wide findings and caveats: The TCR-based breadth and depth measures might underestimate overall T cell responses.

Noted treatment: some 20 received Ad26.COV2.S at low or high dose, single or two shots; about 5 received placebo; per-sample allocation not given. Collection of the samples took place on day 63 after the first injection of vaccine or placebo. Ad26.COV2.S expressed prefusion-stabilized spike from the original Wuhan strain. The CDR3 sequence is 14 residues long. CDR1 and CDR2 (germline): LGHNA, YNFKEQ. Trimming took 0 bases from V and 6 from J, leaving 10 bases between them. As regards this clone: What it recognizes is unknown.

The table came from immunoSEQ multiplex PCR; TCRdb's copy has only in-frame clones and leaves some out. The sample lists a few hundred thousand clones, around 86% seen once, with roughly 3.6% in the top ten. The rearrangement uses TRBV4-2 and TRBJ2-3; possible D gene TRBD1, 5 bases. The sample in question was peripheral blood, obtained in a trial of Ad26.COV2.S vaccine versus placebo. The clonotype originates from a person between 18 and 60 years old who received the Ad26.COV2.S COVID-19 vaccine or a placebo. DNA for the CDR3: TGTGCCAGCAGCCAAGATCCAGGGCCCGATACGCAGTATTTT. Translating it yields CASSQDPGPDTQYF.